Following are 26 T cell receptor beta chains from one sample sequenced in a study of OX40 agonist ivuxolimab in advanced cancers. Assay: immunoSEQ multiplex PCR; the TCRdb copy retains only in-frame clones and omits some. The data hold 75,000 to 80,000 clones, with 80% to 90% observed a single time. Sequencing was performed on CD4+ or CD8+ T cells sorted from blood, taken in a trial of the OX40 agonist ivuxolimab. The source is an adult with an advanced solid tumor such as melanoma, head and neck, liver or kidney cancer.

This rearrangement joins TRBV6-1 to TRBJ2-5; TRBD1 matches 7 bases. V gave up 2 bases and J gave up 4 bases; unmatched junction bases: 7. This CDR3 comprises 15 residues. Germline CDR1 reads MNHNS; CDR2 reads SASEGT. The CDR3 DNA reads as TGTGCCAGCAGTGAACAATACAGGGGTGGAGAGACCCAGTACTTC. It translates to CASSEQYRGGETQYF.

The rearrangement links TRBV21-1 to TRBJ1-6; the table's D call, TRBD1, has no DNA check behind it. TRBV21-1 is a pseudogene locus. The CDR3 consists of 16 residues. The chain's CDR3 is CASSKHQDRVDSPLHF. In DNA, the CDR3 is TGTGCCAGCAGCAAGCACCAGGACAGGGTGGATTCACCCCTCCACTTT.

The chain recombines TRBV5-1 with TRBJ2-1; 8 positions agree with TRBD2. From germline, CDR1 is SGHRS and CDR2 YFSETQ. V dropped 0 bases and J dropped 7; count of bases not matched to a gene: 6. The CDR3 sequence is 15 residues long. CDR3 DNA sequence: TGCGCCAGCAGCTTGGCCGAGCGGGGGCGGAATGAGCAGTTCTTC. This sequence encodes CASSLAERGRNEQFF.

The J gene is TRBJ1-2, the V gene TRBV29-1; D is undetermined. V was trimmed by 4 bases and J by 3 bases, leaving 18 bases between them. Germline V gene data show CDR1 as SQVTM and CDR2 as ANQGSEA. The CDR3 totals 15 residues. The CDR3 protein is CSVGTPPLTYYGYTF. CDR3 bases: TGCAGCGTTGGAACGCCACCTTTAACTTACTATGGCTACACCTTC.

CDR3 DNA sequence: TGTGCCAGTAGTATAGTATATCAGCCCCAGCATTTT. It is translated as CASSIVYQPQHF. This rearrangement joins TRBV19 to TRBJ1-5; D call uncertain. Deletions cut 1 base from V and 5 bases from J, with 3 bases between. Germline-derived CDR1 and CDR2 are LNHDA and SQIVND (reference sequence). CDR3 length equals 12 residues.

The genes are TRBV11-3 and TRBJ2-2; D might be TRBD1 (5 bases). The V gene lost 2 bases and the J gene lost 1 base, with 5 bases spanning the gap. Germline V gives CDR1 SGHNT, CDR2 YENEEA. This CDR3 comprises 14 residues. This chain's CDR3 is CASSLRGNTGELFF. The CDR3 nucleotides are TGTGCCAGCAGCTTAAGGGGGAACACCGGGGAGCTGTTTTTT.

Only a few counts were recorded for this clone. The chain combines TRBV6-6 with TRBJ1-2, with D uncertain. The CDR3 contains 12 residues. Trimming pared 2 bases from V and 9 bases from J, leaving 10 bases between. Per germline, CDR1 MNHNY and CDR2 SVGAGI (reference sequence). The CDR3 reads CASSYSVESYTF. CDR3 nucleotide sequence: TGTGCCAGCAGTTACAGCGTGGAGAGCTACACCTTC.

This chain joins TRBV14 and TRBJ1-2, with 8 bases that match TRBD1. Germline V gene lookup returns CDR1 SGHDN and CDR2 FVKESK. Trimming cost V 4 bases and J 8 bases; bases outside gene matches: 12. The CDR3 spans 15 residues. The CDR3, as DNA: TGTGCCAGCAGCCCAGGACAGGGCCGCCTAGAAGGCTACACCTTC. Translating it yields CASSPGQGRLEGYTF.

The chain joins TRBV6-5 to TRBJ1-5; no clear D. This CDR3 has 13 residues. Germline CDR1 is MNHEY and CDR2 is SVGAGI. Trimming shortened V by 2 bases and J by 5 bases, and 7 bases separated the two germline ends. CDR3 nucleotide sequence: TGTGCCAGCAGTTACGACCGCGATCAGCCCCAGCATTTT. Its protein product is CASSYDRDQPQHF.

The chain is built from TRBV27 and TRBJ2-3; D may be TRBD1 or TRBD2 (5 bases each). The CDR3 extends over 16 amino acids. The V gene's germline CDR1 is MNHEY and CDR2 SMNVEV (reference sequence). The germline V and J ends were trimmed by 2 bases and 0 bases, with 12 bases remaining between them. CDR3 residues: CASSLRGRTSTDTQYF. CDR3 coding DNA: TGTGCCAGCAGTTTAAGGGGACGGACTAGCACAGATACGCAGTATTTT.

This clone was counted a single time. V gene TRBV7-8 combines with J gene TRBJ1-2; D possibly corresponds to TRBD1 (6 bases). The V gene's germline CDR1 is SGHVS and CDR2 FQNEAQ. Trimming left V 5 bases short and J 3 bases short, with 10 bases between. The CDR3 totals 13 residues. The CDR3 sequence is CASSLRQDYGYTF. The CDR3 region has the DNA TGTGCCAGCAGCCTCCGACAGGACTATGGCTACACCTTC.

The chain recombines TRBV25-1 with TRBJ2-3; TRBD1 might be the D (6 bases). CDR3 length: 16 residues. The V gene's germline CDR1 is MGHDK and CDR2 SYGVNS. V was clipped by 3 bases and J by 2 bases, with 15 bases between them. The CDR3 nucleotides read TGTGCCAGCAGTGATCCGGACACAGGGCACACAGATACGCAGTATTTT. This translates into CASSDPDTGHTDTQYF.

The chain uses TRBV9 and TRBJ2-1, with a tentative D call TRBD2 (6 bases). The CDR3 is made up of 17 amino acids. CDR1 and CDR2 (germline): SGDLS, YYNGEE. V was cut by 0 bases and J by 1 base, with 14 bases left in between. The CDR3 coding sequence is TGTGCCAGCAGCGTAGAGGGCCATGGAGGGTCCTACAATGAGCAGTTCTTC. Encoded protein: CASSVEGHGGSYNEQFF.

V is TRBV27 and J is TRBJ2-5, with 10 bases matching TRBD1. Germline CDR1 and CDR2: MNHEY and SMNVEV (reference sequence). With 5 bases clipped from V and 7 bases from J, the junction kept 7 bases outside the gene matches. This CDR3 contains 14 residues. CDR3 residues: CASSPDRGSGTQYF. CDR3 sequence (DNA): TGTGCCAGCAGTCCGGACAGGGGGAGCGGGACCCAGTACTTC.

The chain is built from TRBV9 and TRBJ1-4; 9 bases align to TRBD1. This CDR3 has 15 residues. The ends lost 2 bases at V and 7 bases at J; junction bases unmatched: 6. CDR1 SGDLS and CDR2 YYNGEE come from the germline V gene. As DNA, the CDR3 is TGTGCCAGCAGCGTCGGAACAGGGGGCGGTGAAAAACTGTTTTTT. This gives the protein CASSVGTGGGEKLFF.

V and J are TRBV28 and TRBJ1-2; D perhaps matches TRBD1 (5 bases). In germline, CDR1 is MDHEN, CDR2 SYDVKM. The V end lost 6 bases, the J end lost 0 bases, and 14 bases lay between the germline ends. The CDR3 has 15 residues. This CDR3 reads CASRRRQRPNYGYTF. Here the CDR3 DNA reads TGTGCCAGCAGGCGTCGACAGCGGCCTAACTATGGCTACACCTTC.

The chain employs TRBV19 and TRBJ2-1; D is unclear. This CDR3 has 15 amino acids. Germline V lookup: CDR1 LNHDA, CDR2 SQIVND (reference sequence). The V end lost 5 bases, the J end lost 0 bases, and 11 bases lay between the germline ends. Here the CDR3 reads CASSGVSSSYNEQFF. As DNA, the CDR3 is TGTGCCAGTAGTGGGGTCTCATCCTCCTACAATGAGCAGTTCTTC.

The V call is TRBV2, the J call TRBJ2-1; tentatively, D is TRBD1 or TRBD2 (5 bases each). CDR1 and CDR2 (germline): SNHLY, FYNNEI. The CDR3 runs 13 residues. V was clipped by 7 bases and J by 9 bases, with 16 bases between them. CDR3 region: CASTGTEASEQFF. The CDR3 bases are TGTGCCAGCACCGGGACGGAAGCAAGTGAGCAGTTCTTC.

This chain uses TRBV7-2 with TRBJ2-1, with D maybe TRBD2 (6 bases). The germline gives CDR1 SGHTA, CDR2 FQGNSA. This CDR3 has 15 residues. The V end was cut by 1 base, the J end by 9 bases, with 16 bases between. The CDR3 DNA sequence: TGTGCCAGCAGCTTAGTTTCCCGACCCGGGGGTGAGCAGTTCTTC. As protein: CASSLVSRPGGEQFF. Together with reference TRBV7-2 and TRBJ2-1, the CDR3 gives the full variable domain: GAGVSQSPSNKVTEKGKDVELRCDPISGHTALYWYRQSLGQGLEFLIYFQGNSAPDKSGLPSDRFSAERTGGSVSTLTIQRTQQEDSAVYLCASSLVSRPGGEQFFGPGTRLTVL.

V usage is TRBV5-1 and J usage is TRBJ1-3; D uncertain. Per germline, CDR1 SGHRS and CDR2 YFSETQ. The CDR3 loop spans 16 amino acids. Trimming removed 2 bases at V and 0 bases at J, with 12 bases between. The CDR3 region is CASSLQTGGSGNTIYF. The CDR3 DNA sequence: TGCGCCAGCAGCTTACAAACGGGCGGCTCTGGAAACACCATATATTTT.

J is TRBJ1-4 and V is TRBV5-4; TRBD1 matches 9 bases. Germline CDR1 SGHNT, CDR2 YYREEE (reference sequence). This CDR3 region has 17 residues. J gave up 8 bases and V 0 bases, and 11 bases lay outside the gene matches. CDR3 sequence reads: CASSLGQNRGQLEKLFF. The CDR3 DNA is TGTGCCAGCAGCTTGGGCCAGAACAGGGGGCAATTGGAAAAACTGTTTTTT.

V usage is TRBV19 and J usage is TRBJ2-2; 7 bases map to TRBD2. The germline gives CDR1 LNHDA, CDR2 SQIVND (reference sequence). The CDR3 consists of 16 residues. The V gene end was trimmed by 11 bases and the J gene end by 5 bases; junction bases not matched to a gene: 17. Written as DNA, the CDR3 is TGTGCCGCCAGGCCTAGCGGTCGGCGAATGACCGGGGAGCTGTTTTTT. It codes for CAARPSGRRMTGELFF.

The rearrangement joins TRBV10-2 to TRBJ2-5; TRBD2 might be the D (6 bases). Per the germline V gene, CDR1 is WSHSY and CDR2 is SAAADI. The CDR3 spans 16 residues. V was cut by 3 bases and J by 7 bases, with 21 bases left in between. CDR3 sequence: CASSDPSGGKWGTQYF. The CDR3 DNA follows: TGCGCCAGCAGTGACCCGAGTGGGGGGAAGTGGGGGACCCAGTACTTC.

The chain has TRBV6-5 and TRBJ2-1; D remains ambiguous. The CDR3 has 13 amino acids. The germline CDR1 and CDR2 sequences are MNHEY and SVGAGI. V gave up 0 bases and J gave up 6 bases, with 6 bases separating them. The CDR3 here is CASSYSKFNEQFF. In DNA, the CDR3 is TGTGCCAGCAGTTACTCTAAGTTCAATGAGCAGTTCTTC.

The chain carries TRBV6-5 and TRBJ1-5; a weak D match, TRBD1 (5 bases). Germline CDR1 and CDR2: MNHEY and SVGAGI. This CDR3 contains 14 residues. V was trimmed by 6 bases and J by 5 bases, leaving 14 bases between them. CDR3 sequence: CASSRLGGDQPQHF. The CDR3 coding sequence is TGTGCCAGCAGCAGGCTCGGGGGGGATCAGCCCCAGCATTTT.

A single count supports this clone. The CDR3, as DNA: TGTGCCAGCAGCAAAAGAACCCCGCGGGGCGGGAACACCGGGGAGCTGTTTTTT. This sequence encodes CASSKRTPRGGNTGELFF. The chain couples TRBV21-1 to TRBJ2-2; TRBD2, as called in the table, went unchecked against the DNA. TRBV21-1 is a pseudogene segment. The CDR3 has 18 amino acids.